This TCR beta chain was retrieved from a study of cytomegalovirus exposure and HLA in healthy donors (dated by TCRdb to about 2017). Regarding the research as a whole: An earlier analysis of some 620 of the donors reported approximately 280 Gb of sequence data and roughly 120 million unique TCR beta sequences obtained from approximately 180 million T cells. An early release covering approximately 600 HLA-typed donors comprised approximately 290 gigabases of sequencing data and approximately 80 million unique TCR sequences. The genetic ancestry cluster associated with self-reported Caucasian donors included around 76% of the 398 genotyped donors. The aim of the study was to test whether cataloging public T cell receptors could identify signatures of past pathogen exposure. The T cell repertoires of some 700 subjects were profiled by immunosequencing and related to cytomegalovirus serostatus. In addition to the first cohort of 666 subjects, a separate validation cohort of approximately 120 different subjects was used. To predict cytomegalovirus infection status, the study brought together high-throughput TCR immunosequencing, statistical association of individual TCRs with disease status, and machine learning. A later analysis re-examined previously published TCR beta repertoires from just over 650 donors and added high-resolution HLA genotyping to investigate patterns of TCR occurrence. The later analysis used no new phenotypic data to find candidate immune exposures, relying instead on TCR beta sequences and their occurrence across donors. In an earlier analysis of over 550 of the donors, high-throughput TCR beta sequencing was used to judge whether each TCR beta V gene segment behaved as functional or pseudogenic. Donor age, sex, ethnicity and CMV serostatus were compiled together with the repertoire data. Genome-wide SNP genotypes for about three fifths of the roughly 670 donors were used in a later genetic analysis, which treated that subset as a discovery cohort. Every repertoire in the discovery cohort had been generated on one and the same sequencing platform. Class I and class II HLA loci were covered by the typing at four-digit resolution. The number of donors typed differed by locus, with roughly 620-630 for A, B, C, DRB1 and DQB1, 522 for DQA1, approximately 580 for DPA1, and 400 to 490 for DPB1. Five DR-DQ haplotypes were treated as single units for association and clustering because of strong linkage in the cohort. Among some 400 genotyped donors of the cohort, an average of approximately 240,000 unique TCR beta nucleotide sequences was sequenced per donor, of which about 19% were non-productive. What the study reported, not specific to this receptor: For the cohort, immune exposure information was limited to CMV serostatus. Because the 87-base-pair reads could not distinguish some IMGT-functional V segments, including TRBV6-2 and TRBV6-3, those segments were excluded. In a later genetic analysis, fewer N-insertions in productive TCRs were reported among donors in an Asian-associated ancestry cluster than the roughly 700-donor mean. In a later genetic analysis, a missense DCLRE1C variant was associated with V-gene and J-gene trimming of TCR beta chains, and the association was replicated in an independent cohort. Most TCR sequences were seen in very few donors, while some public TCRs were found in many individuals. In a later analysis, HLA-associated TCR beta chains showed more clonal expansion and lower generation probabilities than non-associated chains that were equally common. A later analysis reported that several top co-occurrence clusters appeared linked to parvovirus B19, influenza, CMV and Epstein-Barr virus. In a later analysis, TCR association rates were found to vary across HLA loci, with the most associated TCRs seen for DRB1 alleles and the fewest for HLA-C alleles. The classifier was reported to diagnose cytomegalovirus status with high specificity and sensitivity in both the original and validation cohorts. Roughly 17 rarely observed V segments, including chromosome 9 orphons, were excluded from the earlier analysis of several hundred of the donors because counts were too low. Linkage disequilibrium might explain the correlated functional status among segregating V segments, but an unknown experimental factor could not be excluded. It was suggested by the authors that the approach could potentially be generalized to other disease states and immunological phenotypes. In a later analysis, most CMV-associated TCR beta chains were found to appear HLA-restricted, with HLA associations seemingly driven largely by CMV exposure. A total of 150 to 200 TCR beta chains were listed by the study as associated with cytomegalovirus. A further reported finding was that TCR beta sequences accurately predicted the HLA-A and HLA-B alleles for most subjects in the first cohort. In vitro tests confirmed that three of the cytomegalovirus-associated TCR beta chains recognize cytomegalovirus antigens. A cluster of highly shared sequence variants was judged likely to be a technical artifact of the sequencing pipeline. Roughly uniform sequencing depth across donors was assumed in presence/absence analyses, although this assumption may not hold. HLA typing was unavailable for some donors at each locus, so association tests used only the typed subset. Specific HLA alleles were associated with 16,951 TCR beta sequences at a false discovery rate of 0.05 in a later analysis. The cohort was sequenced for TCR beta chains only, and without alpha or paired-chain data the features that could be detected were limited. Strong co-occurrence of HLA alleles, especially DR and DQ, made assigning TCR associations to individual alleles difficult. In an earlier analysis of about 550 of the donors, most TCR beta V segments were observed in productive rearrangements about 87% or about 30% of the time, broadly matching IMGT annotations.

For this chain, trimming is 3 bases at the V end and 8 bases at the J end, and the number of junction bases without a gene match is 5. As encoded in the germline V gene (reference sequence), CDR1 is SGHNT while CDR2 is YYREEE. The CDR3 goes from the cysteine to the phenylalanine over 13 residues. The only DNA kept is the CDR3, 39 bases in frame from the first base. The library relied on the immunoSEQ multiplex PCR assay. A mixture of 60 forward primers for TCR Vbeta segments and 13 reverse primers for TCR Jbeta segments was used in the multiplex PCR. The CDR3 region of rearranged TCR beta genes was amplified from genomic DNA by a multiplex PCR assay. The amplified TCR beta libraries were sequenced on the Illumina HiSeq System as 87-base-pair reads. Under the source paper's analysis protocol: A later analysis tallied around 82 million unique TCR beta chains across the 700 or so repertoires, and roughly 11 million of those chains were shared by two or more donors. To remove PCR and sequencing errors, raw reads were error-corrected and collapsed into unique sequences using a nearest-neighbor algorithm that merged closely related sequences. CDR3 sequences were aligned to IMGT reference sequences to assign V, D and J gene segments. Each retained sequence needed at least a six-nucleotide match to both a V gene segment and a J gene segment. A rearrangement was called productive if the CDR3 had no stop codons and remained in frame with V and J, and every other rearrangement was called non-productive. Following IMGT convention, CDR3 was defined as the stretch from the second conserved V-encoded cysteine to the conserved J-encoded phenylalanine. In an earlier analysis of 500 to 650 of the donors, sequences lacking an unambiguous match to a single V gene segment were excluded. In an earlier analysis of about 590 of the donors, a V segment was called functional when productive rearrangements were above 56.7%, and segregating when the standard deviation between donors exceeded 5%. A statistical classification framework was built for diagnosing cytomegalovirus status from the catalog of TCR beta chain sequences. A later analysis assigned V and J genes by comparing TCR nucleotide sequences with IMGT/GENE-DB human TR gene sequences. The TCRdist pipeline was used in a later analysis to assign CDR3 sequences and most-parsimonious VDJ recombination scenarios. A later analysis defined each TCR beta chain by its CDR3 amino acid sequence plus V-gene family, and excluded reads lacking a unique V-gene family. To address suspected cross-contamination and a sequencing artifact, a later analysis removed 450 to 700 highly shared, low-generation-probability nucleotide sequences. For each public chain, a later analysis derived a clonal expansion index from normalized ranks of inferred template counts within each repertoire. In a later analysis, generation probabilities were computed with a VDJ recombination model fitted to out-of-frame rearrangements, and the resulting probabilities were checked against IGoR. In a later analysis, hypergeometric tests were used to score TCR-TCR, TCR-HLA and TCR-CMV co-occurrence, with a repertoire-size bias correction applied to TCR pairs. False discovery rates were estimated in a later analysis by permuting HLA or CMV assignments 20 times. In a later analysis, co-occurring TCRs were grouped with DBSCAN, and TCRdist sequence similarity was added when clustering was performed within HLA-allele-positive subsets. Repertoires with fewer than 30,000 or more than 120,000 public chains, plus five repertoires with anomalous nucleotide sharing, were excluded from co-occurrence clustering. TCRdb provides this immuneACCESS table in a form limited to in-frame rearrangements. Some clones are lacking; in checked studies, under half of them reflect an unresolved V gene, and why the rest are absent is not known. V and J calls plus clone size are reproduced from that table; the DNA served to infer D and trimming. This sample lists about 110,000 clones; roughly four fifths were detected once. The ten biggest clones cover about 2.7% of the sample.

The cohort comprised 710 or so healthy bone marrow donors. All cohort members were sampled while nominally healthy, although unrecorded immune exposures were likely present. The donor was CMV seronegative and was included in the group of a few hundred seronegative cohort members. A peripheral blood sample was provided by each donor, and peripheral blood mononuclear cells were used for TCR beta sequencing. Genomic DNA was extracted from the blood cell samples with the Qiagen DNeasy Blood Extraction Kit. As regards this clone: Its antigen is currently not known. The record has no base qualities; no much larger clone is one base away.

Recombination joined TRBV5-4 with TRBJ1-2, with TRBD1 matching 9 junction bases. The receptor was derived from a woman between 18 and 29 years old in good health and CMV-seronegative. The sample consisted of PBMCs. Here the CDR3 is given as CASSSGTGKGYTF. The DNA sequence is TGTGCCAGCAGCTCCGGGACAGGGAAAGGCTACACCTTC.